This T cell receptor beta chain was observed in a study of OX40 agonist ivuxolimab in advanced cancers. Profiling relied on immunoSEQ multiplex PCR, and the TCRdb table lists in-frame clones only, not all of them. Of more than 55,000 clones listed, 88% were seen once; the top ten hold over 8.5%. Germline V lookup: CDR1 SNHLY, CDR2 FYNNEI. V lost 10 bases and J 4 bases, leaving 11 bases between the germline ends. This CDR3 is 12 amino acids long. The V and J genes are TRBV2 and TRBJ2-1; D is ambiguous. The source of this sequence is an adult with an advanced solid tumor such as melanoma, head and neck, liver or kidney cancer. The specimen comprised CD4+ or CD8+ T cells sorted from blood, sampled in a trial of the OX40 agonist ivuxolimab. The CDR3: CATTGFYNEQFF. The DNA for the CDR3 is TGTGCCACCACGGGCTTTTACAATGAGCAGTTCTTC.